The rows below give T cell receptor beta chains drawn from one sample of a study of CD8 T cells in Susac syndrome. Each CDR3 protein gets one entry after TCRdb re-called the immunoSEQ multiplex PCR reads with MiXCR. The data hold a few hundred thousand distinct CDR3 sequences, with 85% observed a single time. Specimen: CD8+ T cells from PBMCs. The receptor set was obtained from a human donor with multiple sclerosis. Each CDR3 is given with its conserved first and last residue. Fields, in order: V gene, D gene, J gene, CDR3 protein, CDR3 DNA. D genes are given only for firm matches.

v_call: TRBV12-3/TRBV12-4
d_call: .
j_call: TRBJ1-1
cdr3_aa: CASSIRRGGKAFF
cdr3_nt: TGTGCCAGCAGTATTCGACGAGGGGGGAAAGCTTTCTTT

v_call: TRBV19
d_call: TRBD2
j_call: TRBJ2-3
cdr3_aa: CASSILAGEGTQYF
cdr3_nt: TGTGCCAGTAGTATATTGGCGGGAGAAGGCACGCAGTATTTT

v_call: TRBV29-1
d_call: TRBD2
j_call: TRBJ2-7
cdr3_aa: CSIELRLAGNSYEQYF
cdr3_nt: TGCAGCATTGAACTGAGACTAGCAGGAAACTCCTACGAGCAGTACTTC

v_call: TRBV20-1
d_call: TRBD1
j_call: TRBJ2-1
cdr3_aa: CSARRDRGSYNEQFF
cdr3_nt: TGCAGTGCTAGAAGGGACAGGGGTTCCTACAATGAGCAGTTCTTC

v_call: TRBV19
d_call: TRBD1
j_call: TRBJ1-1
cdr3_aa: CASTPGQQNTEAFF
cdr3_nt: TGTGCCAGTACACCGGGACAGCAGAACACTGAAGCTTTCTTT

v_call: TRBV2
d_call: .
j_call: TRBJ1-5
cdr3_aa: CASSEVHRDSNQPQHF
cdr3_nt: TGTGCCAGCAGTGAAGTACACAGGGATAGCAATCAGCCCCAGCATTTT

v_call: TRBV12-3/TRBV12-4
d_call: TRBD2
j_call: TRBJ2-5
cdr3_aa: CATTPAGGAGETQYF
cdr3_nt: TGTGCCACCACCCCGGCCGGGGGGGCAGGGGAGACCCAGTACTTC

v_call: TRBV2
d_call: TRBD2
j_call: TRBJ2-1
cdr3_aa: CASSVNSGDTSSYNEQFF
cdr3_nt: TGTGCCAGCAGTGTCAATAGCGGGGATACGAGCTCCTACAATGAGCAGTTCTTC

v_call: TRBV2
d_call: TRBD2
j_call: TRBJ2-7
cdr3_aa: CASSGGTSGGAVSYEQYF
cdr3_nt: TGTGCCAGCAGTGGCGGGACTAGCGGGGGGGCCGTCTCGTACGAGCAGTACTTC

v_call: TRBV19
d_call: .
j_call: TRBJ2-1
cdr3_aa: CASSRVGYNEQFF
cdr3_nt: TGTGCCAGTAGTAGGGTGGGGTACAATGAGCAGTTCTTC

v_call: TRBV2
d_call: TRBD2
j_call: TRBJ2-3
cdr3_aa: CASARVAGLTDTQYF
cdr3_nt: TGTGCCAGCGCGAGGGTAGCGGGTCTCACAGATACGCAGTATTTT

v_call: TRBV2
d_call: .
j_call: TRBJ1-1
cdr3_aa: CASSETPGNTEAFF
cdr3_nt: TGTGCCAGCAGTGAAACCCCGGGGAACACTGAAGCTTTCTTT

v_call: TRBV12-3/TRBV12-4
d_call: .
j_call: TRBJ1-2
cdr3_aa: CASSFWGSNGYTF
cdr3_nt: TGTGCCAGCAGTTTCTGGGGGAGCAATGGCTACACCTTC

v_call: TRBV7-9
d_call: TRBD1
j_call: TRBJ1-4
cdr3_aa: CASSPDGTGDEKLFF
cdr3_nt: TGTGCCAGCAGCCCAGACGGGACAGGGGATGAAAAACTGTTTTTT

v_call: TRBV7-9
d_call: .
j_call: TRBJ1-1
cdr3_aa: CASSLVFAGENPEAFF
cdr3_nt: TGTGCCAGCAGCTTAGTGTTTGCAGGCGAGAATCCTGAAGCTTTCTTT

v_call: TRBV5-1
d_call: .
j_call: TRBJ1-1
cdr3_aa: CASNWRGGDYTEAFF
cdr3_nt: TGCGCCAGCAACTGGAGGGGGGGCGACTACACTGAAGCTTTCTTT

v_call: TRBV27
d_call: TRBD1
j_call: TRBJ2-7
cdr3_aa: CASSRTGNHEQYF
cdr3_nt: TGTGCCAGCAGTCGGACAGGGAACCACGAGCAGTACTTC